This T cell receptor beta chain comes out of a study of T cell changes during pregnancy in multiple sclerosis. The V and J ends lost 0 bases and 6 bases respectively, with 14 bases between them. The germline CDR1 and CDR2 sequences are SGDLS and YYNGEE. CDR3 length: 15 amino acids. Generated by immunoSEQ multiplex PCR, the TCRdb table keeps only in-frame clones and is missing some. Here the sample spans some 62,000 clones, approximately 90% being singletons. This chain connects TRBV9 to TRBJ2-3; D possibly corresponds to TRBD2 (5 bases). The sample in question was peripheral blood, obtained in the second trimester of pregnancy. The receptor was isolated from a female donor in good health, enrolled as a control in a pregnancy study. The CDR3 is CASSVDEGFGDTQYF. CDR3 in DNA: TGTGCCAGCAGCGTAGATGAGGGATTCGGGGATACGCAGTATTTT.